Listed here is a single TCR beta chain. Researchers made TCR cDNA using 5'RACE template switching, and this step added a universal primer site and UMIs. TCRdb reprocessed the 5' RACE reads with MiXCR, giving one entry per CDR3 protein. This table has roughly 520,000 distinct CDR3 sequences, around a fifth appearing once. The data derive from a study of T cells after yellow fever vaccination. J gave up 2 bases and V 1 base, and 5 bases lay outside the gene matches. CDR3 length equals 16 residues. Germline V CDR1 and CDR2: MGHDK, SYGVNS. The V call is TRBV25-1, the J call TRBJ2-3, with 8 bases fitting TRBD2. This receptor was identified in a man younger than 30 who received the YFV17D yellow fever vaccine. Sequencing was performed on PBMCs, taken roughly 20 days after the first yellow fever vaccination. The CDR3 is CASSEWRGATTDTQYF. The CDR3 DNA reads TGTGCCAGCAGTGAATGGCGGGGGGCCACCACAGATACGCAGTATTTT.